The TCR beta chain described here comes from a study of beta chain features in type 1 diabetes. Study-wide context: In age, gender and cell yields, patients were similar to healthy donors.

Expressed TCRB transcripts were sequenced after all isolated RNA was converted to cDNA. The method was immunoSEQ multiplex PCR; TCRdb's version includes in-frame clones alone and lacks a portion of them. This sample has 140,000 to 150,000 clones, with more than 9% found just once. CD4+ naive, central memory, regulatory and stem cell-like memory cells were sorted via CD45RO/CCR7/CD25/CD127/CD95/CD27. Points from the study as a whole: The similarity of naive, central memory and Treg TCRB repertoires appeared greater among patients than among healthy donors. For type 1 diabetes patients, VDJ junctions showed fewer insertions and more deletions.

Only a few counts were recorded for this clone. Its antigen is not known. The sequenced sample was naive CD4+ T cells from blood. The sequence came from a man younger than 30 in good health.

The CDR3 DNA reads TGCGCCAGCAGCTCCAATCCGGATCAGCCCCAGCATTTT. Residues: CASSSNPDQPQHF. J is TRBJ1-5 and V is TRBV5-1; D is unclear. Trimming took 3 bases from V and 5 from J, leaving 9 bases between them. Germline V gives CDR1 SGHRS, CDR2 YFSETQ. The CDR3 is 13 amino acids.